This section outlines one T cell receptor (beta chain) sequence together with its context. What it binds is unknown. The entry originates in a study of shared clonotypes between healthy human individuals. Broader study findings: Naive CD4 clonotypes overlapped across a handful of donors at about 5.3%.

As handled by the study authors: ImmunoSEQ output lacked quality scores and full-length reads, limiting matched filtering. The repertoire was sequenced with immunoSEQ multiplex PCR; TCRdb's copy has only in-frame clones and lacks some. V, J and clone size are those of that table, while D and trimming were read from the DNA. The data contain 300,000 to 400,000 clones, around 70% of them singletons. This CDR3 spans 13 amino acids. Germline CDR1 LNHNV, CDR2 YYDKDF (reference sequence). V lost 1 base, J lost 6 bases, and 8 bases lay in between. There were no recent acute infections or vaccinations among the donors, who were healthy HIV-negative adults.

The chain recombines TRBV15 with TRBJ2-3; no clear D. The receptor's source is a man aged 30 to 45 in good health. The specimen sequenced was memory CD4+ T cells sorted from blood. Subset indicated: CD45RA-negative fraction. The CDR3 reads CATSRVYVDTQYF. The CDR3 DNA is TGTGCCACCAGCAGAGTTTACGTGGATACGCAGTATTTT.